Reported below is one TCR beta chain. Trimming removed 1 base from V and 1 base from J, with 7 bases in between. The germline V gene encodes CDR1 LGHNA and CDR2 YSLEER. The CDR3 length is 14 residues. In the original workflow: Nucleated cell counts were estimated from reference gene primer amplification. Only in-frame clones appear in the TCRdb table, and some are missing; sequencing was by immunoSEQ multiplex PCR. Clone size and the V and J calls come from that table; the DNA yielded D and trimming. The data hold approximately 350,000 clones, with 75% to 90% observed a single time. The record originates from a study of blood T cell repertoires in COVID-19. The cohort comprised adults aged 18 to 89 years residing in under 25 US areas. Allocation to cohorts depended on clinical history reported by the participants. Recovered status in Cohort 3 required two negative PCRs, clearance, or symptom resolution.

The chain uses TRBV4-3 and TRBJ2-5; tentative D call: TRBD2 (5 bases). Material for sequencing was PBMCs or T cells enriched from blood (not recorded which). The TCR originated in a man aged 18-30 years who had recovered from COVID-19. DNA for the CDR3: TGCGCCAGCAGCCAAGGGGGAGTCCAAGAGACCCAGTACTTC. Residues: CASSQGGVQETQYF.